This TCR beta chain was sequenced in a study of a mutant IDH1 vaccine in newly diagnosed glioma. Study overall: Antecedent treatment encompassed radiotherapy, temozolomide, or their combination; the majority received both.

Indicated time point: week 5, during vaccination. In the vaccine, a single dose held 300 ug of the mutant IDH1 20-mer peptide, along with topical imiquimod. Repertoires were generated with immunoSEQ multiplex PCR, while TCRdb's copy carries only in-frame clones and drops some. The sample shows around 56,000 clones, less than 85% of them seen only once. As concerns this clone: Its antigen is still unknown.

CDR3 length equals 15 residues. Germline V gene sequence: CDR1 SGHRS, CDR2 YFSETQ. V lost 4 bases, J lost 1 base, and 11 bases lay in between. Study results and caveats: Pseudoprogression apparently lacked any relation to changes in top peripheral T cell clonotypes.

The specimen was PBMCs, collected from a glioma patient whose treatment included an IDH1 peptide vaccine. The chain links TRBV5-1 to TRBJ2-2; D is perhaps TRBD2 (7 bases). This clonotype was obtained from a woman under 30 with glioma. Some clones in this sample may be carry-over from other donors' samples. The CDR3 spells CASSGGGKNTGELFF. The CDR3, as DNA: TGCGCCAGCAGCGGGGGGGGCAAGAACACCGGGGAGCTGTTTTTT.